These 14 T cell receptor beta chains were sequenced from one sample in a study of CD8+ T cells in alopecia areata. In each case, RNA was isolated and then reverse transcribed into cDNA as the sequencing template. Sequenced by immunoSEQ multiplex PCR; TCRdb stores in-frame clones only, minus some. Counted here are approximately 66,000 clones, approximately 60% occurring once; the ten biggest clones make up more than 15%. This material consisted of CD8+ T cells sorted from blood, taken at week 0. These receptors all come from a human donor with alopecia areata.

The chain employs TRBV27 and TRBJ2-3; TRBD2 might be the D (6 bases). The CDR3 has 15 residues. Per germline, CDR1 MNHEY and CDR2 SMNVEV (reference sequence). V was clipped by 2 bases and J by 4 bases, with 13 bases between them. The DNA of the CDR3 is TGTGCCAGCAGTTTAAGATCGGGAGTCCCAGATACGCAGTATTTT. Translation gives CASSLRSGVPDTQYF.

The chain has TRBV5-6 and TRBJ1-1, with TRBD1 as a possible D gene (5 bases). Germline V gives CDR1 SGHDT, CDR2 YYEEEE. The V end lost 4 bases, the J end lost 0 bases, and 22 bases lay between the germline ends. This CDR3 has 18 residues. The CDR3 sequence: CASSPHRIVDRMNTEAFF. The CDR3, as DNA: TGTGCCAGCAGCCCACACAGGATTGTGGATAGAATGAACACTGAAGCTTTCTTT. Drawing the rest from reference TRBV5-6 and TRBJ1-1, the complete variable domain is DAGVTQSPTHLIKTRGQQVTLRCSPKSGHDTVSWYQQALGQGPQFIFQYYEEEERQRGNFPDRFSGHQFPNYSSELNVNALLLGDSALYLCASSPHRIVDRMNTEAFFGQGTRLTVV.

This clone was detected only a few times. The chain joins TRBV30 to TRBJ1-1; D unclear. V was pared by 2 bases and J by 5 bases, with 6 bases between. Germline V gives CDR1 GTSNPN, CDR2 SVGIG (reference sequence). This CDR3 comprises 11 residues. For the CDR3, the DNA is TGTGCCTGGAGTATGGGGACTGAAGCTTTCTTT. As protein: CAWSMGTEAFF.

This chain links TRBV7-9 with TRBJ2-1; 8 positions match TRBD2. V lost 4 bases to trimming and J lost 10 bases; unmatched junction nucleotides: 3. Per germline, CDR1 SEHNR and CDR2 FQNEAQ (reference sequence). The CDR3 totals 12 residues. The CDR3 is CASSSRLAEQFF. The DNA of the CDR3 is TGTGCCAGCAGCTCCCGACTAGCGGAGCAGTTCTTC.

The rearrangement links TRBV2 to TRBJ2-3; possibly TRBD2 for D (7 bases). The V end was cut by 5 bases, the J end by 2 bases, with 14 bases between. The length of the CDR3 is 15 residues. Germline V gives CDR1 SNHLY, CDR2 FYNNEI. CDR3 region: CASSPTGGLTDTQYF. The CDR3 bases are TGTGCCAGCAGTCCCACCGGGGGGCTCACAGATACGCAGTATTTT.

This clone was counted between two and nine times. The chain joins TRBV28 to TRBJ2-2; D call uncertain. The V gene's germline CDR1 is MDHEN and CDR2 SYDVKM. This CDR3 has 13 residues. Trimming took off 5 bases at V and 4 bases at J, with 8 bases between the two ends. Here the CDR3 DNA reads TGTGCCAGCAGTATGGCTGGCACCGGGGAGCTGTTTTTT. Protein: CASSMAGTGELFF.

This chain links TRBV7-2 with TRBJ1-2; 8 nucleotides align to TRBD1. The CDR3 consists of 15 residues. Trimming at V came to 5 bases and at J to 3 bases, leaving 8 bases not matched to a gene. CDR1 is SGHTA, CDR2 FQGNSA, per germline. The CDR3 nucleotides are TGTGCCAGCAGCCTATGGACAGGGCGGTACTATGGCTACACCTTC. It is translated as CASSLWTGRYYGYTF.

The V call is TRBV19, the J call TRBJ1-1, with D possibly matching TRBD1 (5 bases). Germline assignment: CDR1 LNHDA and CDR2 SQIVND (reference sequence). V was clipped by 8 bases and J by 3 bases, with 16 bases between them. CDR3 size: 14 residues. DNA for the CDR3: TGTGCCAGTTCCCCGCAGGGTGTAGACACTGAAGCTTTCTTT. This gives the protein CASSPQGVDTEAFF. Complete variable domain (other parts from reference TRBV19 and TRBJ1-1): DGGITQSPKYLFRKEGQNVTLSCEQNLNHDAMYWYRQDPGQGLRLIYYSQIVNDFQKGDIAEGYSVSREKKESFPLTVTSAQKNPTAFYLCASSPQGVDTEAFFGQGTRLTVV.

V is TRBV5-1 and J is TRBJ2-1; perhaps TRBD2 as D (5 bases). Per the germline V gene, CDR1 is SGHRS and CDR2 is YFSETQ. This CDR3 contains 13 residues. Trimming stripped 0 bases from V and 9 bases from J, with 10 bases between. The CDR3: CASSLDRTGEQFF. CDR3 DNA sequence: TGCGCCAGCAGCTTGGATCGGACTGGTGAGCAGTTCTTC.

The chain joins TRBV7-3 to TRBJ2-2; D unresolved. The V and J ends lost 6 bases and 4 bases respectively, with 9 bases between them. Germline values: CDR1 SGHTA, CDR2 FQGTGA. CDR3 length: 13 amino acids. The CDR3 nucleotides are TGTGCCAGCAGTTTTCTATCCACCGGGGAGCTGTTTTTT. Its translation is CASSFLSTGELFF.

This clone was recorded many times. The chain has TRBV7-9 and TRBJ2-7; TRBD1 might be the D (6 bases). Trimming removed 6 bases from V and 3 bases from J, with 18 bases in between. The CDR3 has 15 residues. Germline CDR1 is SEHNR and CDR2 is FQNEAQ (reference sequence). The CDR3 here is CASRETGRPFYEQYF. The CDR3, as DNA: TGTGCCAGCAGAGAAACAGGGCGACCTTTCTACGAGCAGTACTTC.

V and J are TRBV9 and TRBJ2-3; no clear D. This CDR3 is built from 15 residues. The V gene's germline CDR1 is SGDLS and CDR2 YYNGEE. The ends were cut back, 0 bases at V and 0 bases at J, with 8 bases in the middle. CDR3 DNA: TGTGCCAGCAGCGTAGAAGACATGAGCACAGATACGCAGTATTTT. Its protein is CASSVEDMSTDTQYF.

This clone was detected only a few times. The chain carries TRBV4-1 and TRBJ2-1, with D unresolved. The germline V and J ends were trimmed by 0 bases and 5 bases, with 11 bases remaining between them. CDR3 length: 15 amino acids. Germline V CDR1 and CDR2: MGHRA, YSYEKL. In nucleotides, the CDR3 is TGCGCCAGCAGCCAAGATAACTACATGAACAATGAGCAGTTCTTC. The encoded protein is CASSQDNYMNNEQFF.

On this clone: Different DNA sequences within this sample yield the same CDR3. This chain connects TRBV2 to TRBJ2-3; perhaps TRBD2 as D (5 bases). Trimming left V 3 bases short and J 0 bases short, with 7 bases between. The CDR3 has 14 amino acids. Per the germline V gene, CDR1 is SNHLY and CDR2 is FYNNEI. CDR3: CASSEGGSTDTQYF. As DNA, the CDR3 is TGTGCCAGCAGTGAGGGCGGGAGCACAGATACGCAGTATTTT.